The 15 T cell receptor beta chains below all came from one sample that was sequenced in a study of monozygotic twins with inflammatory bowel disease (dated 2019 in TCRdb). The method behind the library was 5' RACE. Sequencing used an Illumina HiSeq 2500. TCRdb reprocessed the raw reads; every CDR3 protein sequence is a single record, and DNA is not supplied. The sample's table covers 120,000 to 150,000 distinct CDR3 sequences. Under 2.5% of the sample comes from the top ten. The sample consisted of blood. Every receptor here comes from a human donor with ulcerative colitis or Crohn's disease, or a healthy co-twin of an affected twin (not recorded which).

V and J are TRBV19 and TRBJ1-5. The CDR3 runs 14 residues. The germline gives CDR1 LNHDA, CDR2 SQIVND (reference sequence). The chain's CDR3 is CASMGITRSQPQHF.

The CDR3 here is CASSVQGGAYEQYF. The rearrangement joins TRBV5-1 to TRBJ2-7; no DNA is available, so the TRBD1 call from TCRdb remains unchecked. Germline CDR1 is SGHRS and CDR2 is YFSETQ. The CDR3 is 14 amino acids.

V gene TRBV20-1 combines with J gene TRBJ2-3; the TCRdb D gene call, TRBD1, has no DNA to confirm it. The CDR3 length is 14 residues. Per germline, CDR1 DFQATT and CDR2 SNEGSKA (reference sequence). The CDR3 sequence is CSARGPSGADTQYF.

The V gene is TRBV20-1, the J gene TRBJ2-7. This CDR3 comprises 12 residues. Germline V gene lookup returns CDR1 DFQATT and CDR2 SNEGSKA (reference sequence). The CDR3 loop reads CSARSYSYEQYF.

The rearrangement uses TRBV9 and TRBJ2-2; lacking DNA, the TRBD1 call made by TCRdb goes unchecked. Germline assignment: CDR1 SGDLS and CDR2 YYNGEE. This CDR3 contains 14 residues. The CDR3 loop reads CASTLGGNTGELFF.

The chain has TRBV27 and TRBJ1-6. This CDR3 is 12 amino acids long. Germline V lookup: CDR1 MNHEY, CDR2 SMNVEV (reference sequence). The CDR3 here is CASREDLSPLHF.

The CDR3 reads CASSSRGSSYEQYF. The chain carries TRBV28 and TRBJ2-7; TCRdb returns TRBD1, unconfirmable since there is no DNA. The CDR3 covers 14 residues. From germline, CDR1 is MDHEN and CDR2 SYDVKM.

The chain uses TRBV19 and TRBJ2-7; the D call of TRBD2 rests on TCRdb alone, since no DNA is present to check it. CDR1 and CDR2 (germline): LNHDA, SQIVND (reference sequence). The CDR3 has 11 amino acids. The CDR3 here is CASSVGVEQYF.

The rearrangement uses TRBV24-1 and TRBJ2-1; TCRdb reports TRBD1, a call that lacks DNA to check it against. The CDR3 loop spans 13 amino acids. Germline V gene sequence: CDR1 KGHDR, CDR2 SFDVKD. CDR3 protein: CATSVGRGDEQFF.

The J gene is TRBJ2-1, the V gene TRBV7-2. The CDR3 has 12 amino acids. Germline CDR1 reads SGHTA; CDR2 reads FQGNSA. This chain's CDR3 is CASSQRHNEQFF.

The gene calls are TRBV7-9 and TRBJ2-2; lacking DNA, the TRBD1 call made by TCRdb goes unchecked. CDR1 and CDR2 (germline): SEHNR, FQNEAQ (reference sequence). CDR3 length: 16 residues. CDR3 region: CASSLAPGTNTGELFF.

This chain connects TRBV12-5 to TRBJ2-1; the TCRdb D gene call, TRBD1, has no DNA to confirm it. The V gene's germline CDR1 is LGHNT and CDR2 FRNRAP. The CDR3 length is 14 residues. This CDR3 is CASGSGTEYNEQFF. The whole variable domain, filled in from reference TRBV12-5 and TRBJ2-1, reads DARVTQTPRHKVTEMGQEVTMRCQPILGHNTVFWYRQTMMQGLELLAYFRNRAPLDDSGMPKDRFSAEMPDATLATLKIQPSEPRDSAVYFCASGSGTEYNEQFFGPGTRLTVL.

This chain uses TRBV5-1 with TRBJ1-1; absent DNA, TCRdb's TRBD1 call cannot be checked. The CDR3 is made up of 15 amino acids. Germline loops: CDR1 SGHRS, CDR2 YFSETQ. CDR3 protein: CASSLGQGGRTEAFF.

The J gene is TRBJ2-7, the V gene TRBV11-1; TCRdb reports TRBD1, a call that lacks DNA to check it against. This CDR3 has 14 residues. Germline assignment: CDR1 SGHAT and CDR2 FQDESV (reference sequence). The CDR3 here is CASSLPGQGYEQYF.

This chain uses TRBV20-1 with TRBJ2-1; the D call of TRBD1 rests on TCRdb alone, since no DNA is present to check it. Germline V gene sequence: CDR1 DFQATT, CDR2 SNEGSKA (reference sequence). The CDR3 has 15 amino acids. This CDR3 reads CSASSGTGLRNEQFF.